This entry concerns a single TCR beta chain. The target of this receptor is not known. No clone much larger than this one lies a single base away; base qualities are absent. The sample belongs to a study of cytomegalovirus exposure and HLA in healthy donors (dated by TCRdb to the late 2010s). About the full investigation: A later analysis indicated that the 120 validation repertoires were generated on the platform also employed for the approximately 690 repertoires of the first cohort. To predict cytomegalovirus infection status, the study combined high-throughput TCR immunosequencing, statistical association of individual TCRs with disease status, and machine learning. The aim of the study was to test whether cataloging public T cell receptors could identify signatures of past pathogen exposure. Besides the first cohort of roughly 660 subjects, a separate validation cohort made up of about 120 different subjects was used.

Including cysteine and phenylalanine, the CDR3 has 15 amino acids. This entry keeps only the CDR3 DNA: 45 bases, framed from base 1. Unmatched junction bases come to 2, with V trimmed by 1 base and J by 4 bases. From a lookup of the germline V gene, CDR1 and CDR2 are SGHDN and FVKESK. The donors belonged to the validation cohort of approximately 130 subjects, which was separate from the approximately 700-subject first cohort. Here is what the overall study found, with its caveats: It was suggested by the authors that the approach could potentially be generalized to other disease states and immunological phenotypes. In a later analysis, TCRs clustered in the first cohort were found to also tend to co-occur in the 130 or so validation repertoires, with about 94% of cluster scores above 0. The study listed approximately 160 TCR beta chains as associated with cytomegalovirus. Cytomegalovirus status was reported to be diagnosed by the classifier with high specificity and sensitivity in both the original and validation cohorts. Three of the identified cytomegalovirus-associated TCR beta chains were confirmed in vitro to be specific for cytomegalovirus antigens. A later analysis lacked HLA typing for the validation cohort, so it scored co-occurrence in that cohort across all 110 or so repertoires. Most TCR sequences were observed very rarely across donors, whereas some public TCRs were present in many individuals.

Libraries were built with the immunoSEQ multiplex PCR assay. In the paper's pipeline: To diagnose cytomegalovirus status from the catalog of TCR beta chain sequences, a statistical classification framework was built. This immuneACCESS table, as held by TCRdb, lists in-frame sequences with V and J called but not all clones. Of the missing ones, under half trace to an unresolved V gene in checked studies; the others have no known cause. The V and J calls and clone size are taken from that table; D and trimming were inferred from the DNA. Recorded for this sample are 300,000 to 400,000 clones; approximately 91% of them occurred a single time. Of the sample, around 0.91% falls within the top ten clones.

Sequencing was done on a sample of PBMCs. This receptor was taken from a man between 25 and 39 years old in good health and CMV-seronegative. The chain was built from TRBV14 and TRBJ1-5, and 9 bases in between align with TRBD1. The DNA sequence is TGTGCCAGCAGCCAAGCGGACAGGGGAAATCAGCCCCAGCATTTT. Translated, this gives CASSQADRGNQPQHF.